The 17 T cell receptor beta chains given below trace back to one sample, sequenced in a study of glioma-infiltrating T cells after dendritic cell vaccination. The time point: after dendritic cell vaccination, including at tumor progression/relapse. The data were produced by immunoSEQ multiplex PCR, yet TCRdb's version contains in-frame clones alone and is incomplete. The repertoire includes just under 100,000 clones, roughly 80% of them detected once, and under 6.5% sits in the top ten. The sample in question was blood, obtained after dendritic cell vaccination. These receptors originate from a human donor with glioblastoma.

J is TRBJ2-7 and V is TRBV6-6; D gene unclear. The V gene's germline CDR1 is MNHNY and CDR2 SVGAGI (reference sequence). The V and J ends lost 0 bases and 6 bases respectively, with 9 bases between them. The CDR3 loop spans 13 amino acids. The CDR3 spells CASSYSKPPEQYF. The DNA for the CDR3 is TGTGCCAGCAGTTACTCTAAGCCCCCCGAGCAGTACTTC.

The V call is TRBV5-1, the J call TRBJ2-7; TRBD1 matches at 8 bases. Looked up from germline, CDR1 is SGHRS and CDR2 is YFSETQ. Trimming removed 4 bases from V and 2 bases from J; junction bases left unmatched: 14. This CDR3 is 17 amino acids long. DNA for the CDR3: TGCGCCAGCAGCATGCGGACAGGGTCCAGCAGGGCCTACGAGCAGTACTTC. Its protein is CASSMRTGSSRAYEQYF.

This clone has only a few counts. V and J are TRBV5-1 and TRBJ2-1; possibly TRBD2 for D (6 bases). The germline V gene encodes CDR1 SGHRS and CDR2 YFSETQ. V dropped 0 bases and J dropped 6 bases, with 13 bases sitting between them. This CDR3 has 15 amino acids. Here the CDR3 reads CASSLDPAGFNEQFF. The CDR3 region has the DNA TGCGCCAGCAGCTTGGACCCAGCGGGCTTCAATGAGCAGTTCTTC.

This clone came up a few times. The chain links TRBV28 to TRBJ1-5; TRBD1 matches 7 bases. There are 15 residues in the CDR3. J lost 4 bases, V lost 6 bases, and 9 bases had no gene match. Germline CDR1 and CDR2: MDHEN and SYDVKM. The CDR3 sequence is CASRPMGQPNQPQHF. For the CDR3, the DNA is TGTGCCAGCAGACCAATGGGACAGCCAAATCAGCCCCAGCATTTT.

Only a few counts were recorded for this clone. The CDR3 reads CASIDRQGIEAFF. CDR3 in DNA: TGTGCCAGTATTGATCGACAGGGGATTGAAGCTTTCTTT. The rearrangement joins TRBV19 to TRBJ1-1; 8 bases line up with TRBD1. V lost 7 bases, J lost 7 bases, and 8 bases stayed unmatched. Germline CDR1 and CDR2: LNHDA and SQIVND (reference sequence). The CDR3 has 13 residues.

The rearrangement uses TRBV6-6 and TRBJ2-6; 7 positions match TRBD1. V was clipped by 2 bases and J by 0 bases; unmatched bases: 1. The V gene's germline CDR1 is MNHNY and CDR2 SVGAGI (reference sequence). The length of the CDR3 is 16 residues. The CDR3 here is CASSYGTASGANVLTF. CDR3 sequence (DNA): TGTGCCAGCAGTTACGGGACAGCCTCTGGGGCCAACGTCCTGACTTTC.

This chain links TRBV19 with TRBJ2-7; D remains ambiguous. CDR3 size: 12 residues. The germline V gene encodes CDR1 LNHDA and CDR2 SQIVND (reference sequence). The V and J ends lost 5 bases and 1 base respectively, with 6 bases between them. CDR3 protein: CASSAGSYEQYF. The DNA for the CDR3 is TGTGCCAGTAGTGCCGGGTCCTACGAGCAGTACTTC.

The rearrangement joins TRBV18 to TRBJ2-1, with TRBD2 identical over 12 bases. Trimming at V came to 3 bases and at J to 10 bases, leaving 4 bases not matched to a gene. In germline, CDR1 is KGHSH, CDR2 LQKENI. The CDR3 runs to 14 residues. CDR3 nucleotide sequence: TGTGCCAGCTCACCCGGGACTAGCGGGCTGGAGCAGTTCTTC. It specifies CASSPGTSGLEQFF.

V gene TRBV19 combines with J gene TRBJ2-1, with D unclear. CDR1 and CDR2 (germline): LNHDA, SQIVND (reference sequence). V was clipped by 3 bases and J by 9 bases, with 9 bases between them. The CDR3 spans 12 residues. CDR3 region: CASSIVPREQFF. The CDR3 nucleotides read TGTGCCAGTAGTATTGTACCGCGTGAGCAGTTCTTC. The full variable domain, its missing parts supplied by reference TRBV19 and TRBJ2-1, is DGGITQSPKYLFRKEGQNVTLSCEQNLNHDAMYWYRQDPGQGLRLIYYSQIVNDFQKGDIAEGYSVSREKKESFPLTVTSAQKNPTAFYLCASSIVPREQFFGPGTRLTVL.

In this sample, this clone turned up a few times. The chain uses TRBV6-6 and TRBJ1-2; possible D gene TRBD1, 5 bases. The CDR3 runs to 13 residues. The V and J ends lost 2 bases and 4 bases respectively, with 8 bases between them. CDR1 is MNHNY and CDR2 is SVGAGI in the germline V gene (reference sequence). DNA for the CDR3: TGTGCCAGCAGTTACGACGACAGCTATGGCTACACCTTC. Protein sequence: CASSYDDSYGYTF.

The chain recombines TRBV13 with TRBJ2-7, with TRBD1 matching over 11 bases. This CDR3 is 16 amino acids long. V dropped 4 bases and J dropped 2; count of bases not matched to a gene: 7. CDR1 PRHDT and CDR2 FYEKMQ come from the germline V gene (reference sequence). The CDR3 DNA reads as TGTGCCAGCAGCTCGGCCGGGACAGGGGGGGCCTACGAGCAGTACTTC. Translated, it gives CASSSAGTGGAYEQYF.

The CDR3 sequence: CASSEDGTGVETQYF. CDR3 sequence (DNA): TGTGCCAGCAGTGAAGACGGAACAGGAGTAGAGACCCAGTACTTC. The chain uses TRBV2 and TRBJ2-5; TRBD1 might be the D (5 bases). The CDR3 totals 15 residues. Between the trimmed V and J ends, which lost 1 base and 4 bases, there was a span of 13 bases. Germline V gene sequence: CDR1 SNHLY, CDR2 FYNNEI. Drawing the rest from reference TRBV2 and TRBJ2-5, the complete variable domain is EPEVTQTPSHQVTQMGQEVILRCVPISNHLYFYWYRQILGQKVEFLVSFYNNEISEKSEIFDDQFSVERPDGSNFTLKIRSTKLEDSAMYFCASSEDGTGVETQYFGPGTRLLVL.

Only one count was recorded for this clone. The CDR3 DNA sequence: TGTGCCAGCAGGCAGACAGGGGCAGGAAACACCATATATTTT. This gives the protein CASRQTGAGNTIYF. V is TRBV5-8 and J is TRBJ1-3, with 8 bases matching TRBD1. Germline CDR1 SGHTS, CDR2 YDEGEE. V shed 5 bases and J 4 bases; nucleotides not matched to a gene: 5. CDR3 length: 14 amino acids.

This chain connects TRBV9 to TRBJ2-3; TRBD2 aligns across 14 bases. The CDR3 sequence is 18 residues long. Germline V gene sequence: CDR1 SGDLS, CDR2 YYNGEE. After removal of 4 bases from V and 5 bases from J, the junction contained 12 bases not matched to a gene. For the CDR3, the DNA is TGTGCCAGCAGCACACGACTAGCGGGAGGGAAACGGGGAGATACGCAGTATTTT. This codes for CASSTRLAGGKRGDTQYF.

V usage is TRBV5-1 and J usage is TRBJ1-3, with a tentative D call TRBD1 (6 bases). V was pared by 1 base and J by 3 bases, with 11 bases between. The V gene's germline CDR1 is SGHRS and CDR2 YFSETQ. The CDR3 runs 15 residues. CDR3 sequence reads: CASSLPTGNGNTIYF. The CDR3 bases are TGCGCCAGCAGCTTGCCTACAGGGAATGGAAACACCATATATTTT.

The chain has TRBV19 and TRBJ2-7, with 10 nucleotides matching TRBD1. V trimming: 6 bases; J trimming: 3 bases; junction bases outside the gene matches: 5. From germline, CDR1 is LNHDA and CDR2 SQIVND (reference sequence). This CDR3 is built from 14 residues. CDR3: CASSPRDRGYEQYF. The CDR3 DNA sequence: TGTGCCAGTAGCCCTCGGGACAGGGGCTACGAGCAGTACTTC.

This clone has a single count. This sequence joins TRBV5-1 and TRBJ1-1; D uncertain. CDR1 is SGHRS, CDR2 YFSETQ, per germline. V shed 3 bases and J shed 3 bases, with 12 bases lying between them. The length of the CDR3 is 14 residues. The CDR3 here is CASSSRGSYTEAFF. In DNA form, the CDR3 reads TGCGCCAGCAGCTCTCGAGGGAGTTACACTGAAGCTTTCTTT.